This T cell receptor (beta chain) was captured by sequencing in a study of T cell changes during pregnancy in multiple sclerosis. This CDR3 has 16 amino acids. V gave up 0 bases and J gave up 3 bases, with 13 bases separating them. Germline V CDR1 and CDR2: MRHNA, SNTAGT. The method was immunoSEQ multiplex PCR; TCRdb's version includes in-frame clones alone and lacks a portion of them. The sample holds 79,000 or so clones, around 85% seen once. The chain recombines TRBV6-4 with TRBJ2-3; TRBD1 is a possible D gene (5 bases). This clonotype was obtained from a female donor with multiple sclerosis, enrolled in a pregnancy study. The material was peripheral blood, obtained before pregnancy. The CDR3 loop is CASSDSVQGGTDTQYF. For the CDR3, the DNA is TGTGCCAGCAGTGACTCTGTGCAGGGTGGGACAGATACGCAGTATTTT.